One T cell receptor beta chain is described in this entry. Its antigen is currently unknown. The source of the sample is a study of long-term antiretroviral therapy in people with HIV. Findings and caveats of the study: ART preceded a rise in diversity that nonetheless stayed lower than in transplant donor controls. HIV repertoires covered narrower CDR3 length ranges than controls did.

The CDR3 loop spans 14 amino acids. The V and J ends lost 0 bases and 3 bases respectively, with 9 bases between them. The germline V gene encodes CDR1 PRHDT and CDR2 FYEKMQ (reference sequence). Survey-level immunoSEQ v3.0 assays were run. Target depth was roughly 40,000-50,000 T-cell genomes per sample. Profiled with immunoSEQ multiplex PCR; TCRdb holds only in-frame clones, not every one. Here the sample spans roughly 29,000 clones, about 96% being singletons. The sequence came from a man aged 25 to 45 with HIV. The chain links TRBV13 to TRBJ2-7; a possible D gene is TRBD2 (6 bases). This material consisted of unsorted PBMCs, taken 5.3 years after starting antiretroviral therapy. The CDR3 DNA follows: TGTGCCAGCAGCTTAGGGGGGGGTGGCTACGAGCAGTACTTC. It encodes CASSLGGGGYEQYF.